This passage covers 4 T cell receptor beta chains from one sample sequenced in a study of cytomegalovirus exposure and HLA in healthy donors. Clones were sequenced by immunoSEQ multiplex PCR, and TCRdb holds only the in-frame ones, with some missing. The sample holds more than 130,000 clones, 88% seen once. Sequencing was performed on PBMCs. The origin of the receptors is a woman younger than 30 in good health and CMV-seropositive.

The V gene is TRBV5-5, the J gene TRBJ2-7, with TRBD2 matching over 9 bases. Germline V gives CDR1 SGHKS, CDR2 YYEKEE (reference sequence). The CDR3 length is 17 residues. The J segment lost 6 bases and the V segment lost 0 bases, leaving 13 bases of the junction unmatched. The CDR3 region has the DNA TGTGCCAGCAGCTTGGAGATTCGCGGGAGGGCCGCGATCGAGCAGTACTTC. It is translated as CASSLEIRGRAAIEQYF.

The count of this clone is one. The chain links TRBV5-6 to TRBJ1-1; unclear D gene. Trimming removed 0 bases from V and 5 bases from J, with 17 bases in between. Germline CDR1 is SGHDT and CDR2 is YYEEEE. The CDR3 is 16 residues long. The CDR3 loop is CASSLAGVGMWTEAFF. CDR3 nucleotide sequence: TGTGCCAGCAGCTTGGCCGGGGTGGGGATGTGGACTGAAGCTTTCTTT. Filled out from reference TRBV5-6 and TRBJ1-1, the complete variable domain reads DAGVTQSPTHLIKTRGQQVTLRCSPKSGHDTVSWYQQALGQGPQFIFQYYEEEERQRGNFPDRFSGHQFPNYSSELNVNALLLGDSALYLCASSLAGVGMWTEAFFGQGTRLTVV.

J is TRBJ2-5 and V is TRBV7-8, with 8 bases aligning to TRBD1. J was trimmed by 1 base and V by 1 base; bases with no gene match: 2. This CDR3 region has 15 residues. Germline CDR1 SGHVS, CDR2 FQNEAQ. CDR3 DNA: TGTGCCAGCAGCTTAGTGGGACAGGCCCAAGAGACCCAGTACTTC. This codes for CASSLVGQAQETQYF.

The V gene is TRBV7-9, the J gene TRBJ2-1; D is uncertain. The CDR3 extends over 13 amino acids. CDR1 and CDR2 from the germline V gene are SEHNR and FQNEAQ (reference sequence). V was clipped by 2 bases and J by 7 bases, with 9 bases between them. The CDR3 loop reads CASSLREANEQFF. The CDR3 nucleotides read TGTGCCAGCAGCTTACGAGAGGCGAATGAGCAGTTCTTC. Filled out from reference TRBV7-9 and TRBJ2-1, the complete variable domain reads DTGVSQNPRHKITKRGQNVTFRCDPISEHNRLYWYRQTLGQGPEFLTYFQNEAQLEKSRLLSDRFSAERPKGSFSTLEIQRTEQGDSAMYLCASSLREANEQFFGPGTRLTVL.